This T cell receptor beta chain was profiled in a study of shared clonotypes between healthy human individuals. The CDR3 has 14 amino acids. CDR1 is SGHRS, CDR2 YFSETQ, per germline. Trimming took 0 bases from V and 4 from J, leaving 10 bases between them. Only in-frame clones appear in the TCRdb table, and some are missing; sequencing was by immunoSEQ multiplex PCR. The sample shows 2 million to 3 million clones, 93% of them seen only once. This sequence joins TRBV5-1 and TRBJ1-2; D gene uncertain. Input material: naive CD4+ T cells from PBMCs. The subset was: CD45RA+ positively selected. This clonotype was sampled from a young man in good health. Some clones in this sample may be carry-over from other donors' samples. CDR3 region: CASSLAQSTYGYTF. CDR3 in DNA: TGCGCCAGCAGCTTGGCCCAAAGTACCTATGGCTACACCTTC. The full variable domain, its missing parts supplied by reference TRBV5-1 and TRBJ1-2, is KAGVTQTPRYLIKTRGQQVTLSCSPISGHRSVSWYQQTPGQGLQFLFEYFSETQRNKGNFPGRFSGRQFSNSRSEMNVSTLELGDSALYLCASSLAQSTYGYTFGSGTRLTVV.